This T cell receptor (beta chain) was captured by sequencing in a study of T cells in Graves' hyperthyroidism and ophthalmopathy. Study at large: Sampling of peripheral blood happened at initial diagnosis, prior to any treatment.

This clonotype has a count of ten or more. Antigen unknown. Study-level findings and limits: The blood repertoire included most of the expanded thyroid clonotypes above 0.001.

TCR beta CDR3 regions were amplified from RNA. An initial round of RT-PCR targeting the TCR CDR3 relied on the HTBI primer set. MiXCR, run by TCRdb on the multiplex PCR reads, gives a single entry per CDR3 protein. The repertoire holds hundreds of thousands of distinct CDR3 sequences, with around 14% as singletons. CDR1 is SGHRS and CDR2 is YFSETQ in the germline V gene. V was pared by 3 bases and J by 2 bases, with 12 bases between. CDR3 length: 14 amino acids. The chain employs TRBV5-1 and TRBJ2-7; D is possibly TRBD1 or TRBD2 (5 bases each). The receptor's source is a woman aged 18-29 years with Graves' hyperthyroidism that later progressed to Graves' ophthalmopathy. The sequenced sample was blood. The CDR3 DNA follows: TGCGCCAGCAGCTCACGGGGCTATACCTACGAGCAGTACTTC. The encoded protein is CASSSRGYTYEQYF. The full variable domain, rest sourced from reference TRBV5-1 and TRBJ2-7, is KAGVTQTPRYLIKTRGQQVTLSCSPISGHRSVSWYQQTPGQGLQFLFEYFSETQRNKGNFPGRFSGRQFSNSRSEMNVSTLELGDSALYLCASSSRGYTYEQYFGPGTRLTVT.